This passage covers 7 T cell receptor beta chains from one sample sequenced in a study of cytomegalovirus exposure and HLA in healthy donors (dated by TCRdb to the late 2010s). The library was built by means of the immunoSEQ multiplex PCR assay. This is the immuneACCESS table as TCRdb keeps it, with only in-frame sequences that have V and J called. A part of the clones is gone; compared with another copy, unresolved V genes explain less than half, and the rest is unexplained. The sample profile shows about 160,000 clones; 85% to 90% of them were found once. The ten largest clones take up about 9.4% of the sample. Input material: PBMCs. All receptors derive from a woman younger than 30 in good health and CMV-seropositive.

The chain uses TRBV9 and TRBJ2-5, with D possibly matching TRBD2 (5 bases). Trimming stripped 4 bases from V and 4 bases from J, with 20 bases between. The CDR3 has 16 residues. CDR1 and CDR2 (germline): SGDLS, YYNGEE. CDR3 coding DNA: TGTGCCAGCAGCCCCGGAAAGTACGGCGGAGGAGAGACCCAGTACTTC. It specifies CASSPGKYGGGETQYF.

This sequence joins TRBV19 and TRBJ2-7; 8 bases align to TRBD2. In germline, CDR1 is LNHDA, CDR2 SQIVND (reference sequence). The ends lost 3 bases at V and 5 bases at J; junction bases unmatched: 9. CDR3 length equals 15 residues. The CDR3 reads CASSMAAGVGNEQYF. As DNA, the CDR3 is TGTGCCAGTAGTATGGCAGCGGGAGTAGGCAACGAGCAGTACTTC.

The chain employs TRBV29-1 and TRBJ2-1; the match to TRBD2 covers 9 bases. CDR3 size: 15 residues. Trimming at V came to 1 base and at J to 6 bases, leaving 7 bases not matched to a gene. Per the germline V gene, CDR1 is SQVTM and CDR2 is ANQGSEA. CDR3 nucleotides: TGCAGCGTTGAAGGGGGGCTAGCGGGACCCAATGAGCAGTTCTTC. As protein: CSVEGGLAGPNEQFF.

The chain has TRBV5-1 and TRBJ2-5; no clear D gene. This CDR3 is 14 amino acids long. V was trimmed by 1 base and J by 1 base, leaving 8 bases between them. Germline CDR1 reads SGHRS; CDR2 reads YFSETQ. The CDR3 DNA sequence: TGCGCCAGCAGCTTGAGTCAGTCCCAAGAGACCCAGTACTTC. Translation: CASSLSQSQETQYF.

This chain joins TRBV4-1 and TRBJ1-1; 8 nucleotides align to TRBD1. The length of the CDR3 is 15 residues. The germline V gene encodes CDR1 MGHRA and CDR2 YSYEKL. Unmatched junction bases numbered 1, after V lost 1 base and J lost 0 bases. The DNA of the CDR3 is TGCGCCAGCAGCCAAGCAGGGGGCTTGAACACTGAAGCTTTCTTT. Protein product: CASSQAGGLNTEAFF.

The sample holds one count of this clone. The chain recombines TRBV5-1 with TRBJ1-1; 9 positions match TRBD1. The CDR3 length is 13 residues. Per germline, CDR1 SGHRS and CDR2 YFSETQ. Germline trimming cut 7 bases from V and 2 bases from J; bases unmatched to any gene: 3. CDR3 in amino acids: CASATGGNTEAFF. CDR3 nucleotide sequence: TGCGCCAGCGCCACAGGGGGCAACACTGAAGCTTTCTTT.

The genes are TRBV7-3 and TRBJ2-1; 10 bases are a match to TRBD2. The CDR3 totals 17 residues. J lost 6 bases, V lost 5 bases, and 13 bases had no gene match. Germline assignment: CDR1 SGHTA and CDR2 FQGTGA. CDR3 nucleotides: TGTGCCAGCAGCCAAGGCCCAACTAGCGGGACATCCAATGAGCAGTTCTTC. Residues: CASSQGPTSGTSNEQFF.